Listed below are T cell receptor beta chains from one sample, sequenced in a study of Graves' ophthalmopathy and Graves' hyperthyroidism. TCRdb fed the multiplex PCR reads into MiXCR, producing one record per CDR3 protein. This sample has about 740,000 distinct CDR3 sequences, with 40% found just once. Input material: peripheral blood. The receptors come from an adult man with Graves' ophthalmopathy. The CDR3 runs from the conserved cysteine through the conserved F or W. Fields, in order: V gene, D gene, clone size, J gene, CDR3 protein, CDR3 DNA. The D gene is left open where the match is weak. Part of the rows lack a size; the others show once, few, many or a class for expanded clones.

v_call: TRBV2; d_call: .; clone_size: .; j_call: TRBJ2-7; cdr3_aa: CASSDGRDSYEQYF; cdr3_nt: TGTGCCAGCAGTGACGGGCGGGACTCCTACGAGCAGTACTTC
v_call: TRBV4-1; d_call: TRBD1; clone_size: many; j_call: TRBJ2-5; cdr3_aa: CASSRGDRDQETQYF; cdr3_nt: TGCGCCAGCAGCCGAGGGGACAGGGATCAAGAGACCCAGTACTTC
v_call: TRBV10-3; d_call: .; clone_size: few; j_call: TRBJ2-7; cdr3_aa: CASTAVAVLYEQYF; cdr3_nt: TGTGCCAGCACGGCGGTAGCGGTTCTCTACGAGCAGTACTTC
v_call: TRBV6-1; d_call: .; clone_size: few; j_call: TRBJ2-2; cdr3_aa: CASNRQFTTGELFF; cdr3_nt: TGTGCCAGCAATAGACAGTTTACCACCGGGGAGCTGTTTTTT
v_call: TRBV24-1; d_call: .; clone_size: .; j_call: TRBJ1-1; cdr3_aa: CATSYRAQNTEAFF; cdr3_nt: TGTGCCACCAGTTACCGGGCCCAGAACACTGAAGCTTTCTTT
v_call: TRBV10-2; d_call: .; clone_size: many; j_call: TRBJ1-2; cdr3_aa: CASSVRETYGYTF; cdr3_nt: TGCGCCAGCAGTGTACGGGAAACCTATGGCTACACCTTC
v_call: TRBV9; d_call: .; clone_size: .; j_call: TRBJ1-1; cdr3_aa: CASSVETGREGTEAFF; cdr3_nt: TGTGCCAGCAGCGTTGAGACTGGCAGGGAGGGCACTGAAGCTTTCTTT
v_call: TRBV15; d_call: .; clone_size: many; j_call: TRBJ2-7; cdr3_aa: CATSALRDYEQYF; cdr3_nt: TGTGCCACCAGCGCCCTCAGGGACTACGAGCAGTACTTC
v_call: TRBV4-3; d_call: .; clone_size: .; j_call: TRBJ2-5; cdr3_aa: CASSWRSGNKRQYF; cdr3_nt: TGCGCCAGCAGCTGGAGATCGGGTAACAAGAGACAGTACTTC
v_call: TRBV25-1; d_call: TRBD1; clone_size: .; j_call: TRBJ1-6; cdr3_aa: CASSKQGQGQNSPLHF; cdr3_nt: TGTGCCAGCAGTAAACAGGGACAGGGGCAAAATTCACCCCTCCACTTT
v_call: TRBV9; d_call: TRBD1; clone_size: .; j_call: TRBJ1-6; cdr3_aa: CASSGQGVLSPLHF; cdr3_nt: TGTGCCAGCAGCGGACAGGGGGTTTTGTCACCCCTCCACTTT
v_call: TRBV7-9; d_call: .; clone_size: .; j_call: TRBJ2-5; cdr3_aa: CASSLAESETQYF; cdr3_nt: TGTGCCAGCAGCTTGGCCGAATCGGAGACCCAGTACTTC
v_call: TRBV5-1; d_call: TRBD1; clone_size: many; j_call: TRBJ2-7; cdr3_aa: CASSLWTGRYEQYF; cdr3_nt: TGCGCCAGCAGCTTGTGGACAGGGAGGTACGAGCAGTACTTC
v_call: TRBV25-1; d_call: .; clone_size: .; j_call: TRBJ1-4; cdr3_aa: CASSLRVREKLFF; cdr3_nt: TGTGCCAGCAGTTTAAGGGTCAGGGAAAAACTGTTTTTT
v_call: TRBV24-1; d_call: .; clone_size: .; j_call: TRBJ2-5; cdr3_aa: CATSDFCASSQVGETQYF; cdr3_nt: .
v_call: TRBV6-5; d_call: TRBD1; clone_size: .; j_call: TRBJ2-7; cdr3_aa: CASTKGQGYEQYF; cdr3_nt: TGTGCCAGCACCAAGGGACAGGGATACGAGCAGTACTTC
v_call: TRBV15; d_call: TRBD1; clone_size: .; j_call: TRBJ1-2; cdr3_aa: CATSSPGQGGYGYTF; cdr3_nt: TGTGCCACCAGCAGCCCCGGACAGGGGGGCTATGGCTACACCTTC
v_call: TRBV7-3; d_call: TRBD1; clone_size: few; j_call: TRBJ2-5; cdr3_aa: CASSLDGTGEQTQYF; cdr3_nt: TGTGCCAGCAGCTTGGACGGGACAGGGGAGCAGACCCAGTACTTC
v_call: TRBV5-6; d_call: TRBD1; clone_size: .; j_call: TRBJ1-4; cdr3_aa: CASSLSGQYEKLFF; cdr3_nt: TGTGCCAGCAGCTTATCGGGACAGTACGAAAAACTGTTTTTT
v_call: TRBV29-1; d_call: TRBD1; clone_size: .; j_call: TRBJ2-7; cdr3_aa: CSASYRDRSVEQYF; cdr3_nt: TGCAGTGCTAGTTACCGGGACAGGTCCGTCGAGCAGTACTTC
v_call: TRBV10-2; d_call: .; clone_size: many; j_call: TRBJ1-5; cdr3_aa: CASRATERSNQPQHF; cdr3_nt: TGCGCCAGCAGGGCGACAGAACGAAGCAATCAGCCCCAGCATTTT
v_call: TRBV10-3; d_call: .; clone_size: few; j_call: TRBJ1-2; cdr3_aa: CAISEGGGYGYTF; cdr3_nt: TGTGCCATCAGTGAAGGAGGCGGCTATGGCTACACCTTC
v_call: TRBV10-3; d_call: .; clone_size: .; j_call: TRBJ1-6; cdr3_aa: CASSYRTGYNSPLHF; cdr3_nt: TGTGCCAGCAGTTACCGGACGGGCTATAATTCACCCCTCCACTTT
v_call: TRBV9; d_call: TRBD1; clone_size: many; j_call: TRBJ2-7; cdr3_aa: CASSVGQSYEQYF; cdr3_nt: TGTGCCAGCAGTGTGGGACAGTCCTACGAGCAGTACTTC
v_call: TRBV7-9; d_call: .; clone_size: .; j_call: TRBJ2-5; cdr3_aa: CASSLDRWGPGETQYF; cdr3_nt: TGTGCCAGCAGCTTAGACCGATGGGGCCCGGGGGAGACCCAGTACTTC
v_call: TRBV24-1; d_call: TRBD1; clone_size: few; j_call: TRBJ2-2; cdr3_aa: CATGGQGRNTGELFF; cdr3_nt: TGTGCCACGGGTGGACAGGGGAGAAACACCGGGGAGCTGTTTTTT
v_call: TRBV25-1; d_call: .; clone_size: .; j_call: TRBJ2-3; cdr3_aa: CASVGPPTGDTQYF; cdr3_nt: TGTGCCAGCGTCGGGCCTCCGACCGGAGATACGCAGTATTTT
v_call: TRBV7-2; d_call: TRBD2; clone_size: many; j_call: TRBJ2-5; cdr3_aa: CASSPSSGSRETQYF; cdr3_nt: TGTGCCAGCAGCCCATCTAGCGGGAGTCGGGAGACCCAGTACTTC
v_call: TRBV25-1; d_call: .; clone_size: .; j_call: TRBJ1-1; cdr3_aa: CASSQDSFTGYTEAFF; cdr3_nt: TGTGCCAGCAGCCAAGATTCCTTCACAGGATACACTGAAGCTTTCTTT
v_call: TRBV7-2; d_call: TRBD2; clone_size: .; j_call: TRBJ2-2; cdr3_aa: CASSWPSNSGGAGGELFF; cdr3_nt: TGTGCCAGCAGCTGGCCCTCCAATAGCGGGGGGGCCGGCGGGGAGCTGTTTTTT
v_call: TRBV12-3/TRBV12-4; d_call: .; clone_size: few; j_call: TRBJ2-6; cdr3_aa: CASSYSATLSGANVLTF; cdr3_nt: TGTGCCAGCAGTTACTCCGCCACACTCTCTGGGGCCAACGTCCTGACTTTC
v_call: TRBV2; d_call: TRBD1; clone_size: .; j_call: TRBJ1-4; cdr3_aa: CASSAGTGVSEELFF; cdr3_nt: TGTGCCAGCAGTGCCGGGACAGGGGTGAGCGAAGAACTGTTTTTT
v_call: TRBV24-1; d_call: .; clone_size: few; j_call: TRBJ2-2; cdr3_aa: CATSDWWGGNTGELFF; cdr3_nt: TGTGCCACCAGTGATTGGTGGGGAGGGAACACCGGGGAGCTGTTTTTT
v_call: TRBV2; d_call: .; clone_size: many; j_call: TRBJ1-5; cdr3_aa: CASSERLAYSNQPQHF; cdr3_nt: TGTGCCAGCAGTGAACGACTGGCGTATAGCAATCAGCCCCAGCATTTT
v_call: TRBV24-1; d_call: .; clone_size: many; j_call: TRBJ2-5; cdr3_aa: CATSDPVHQETQYF; cdr3_nt: TGTGCCACCAGTGATCCGGTTCATCAAGAGACCCAGTACTTC
v_call: TRBV7-9; d_call: .; clone_size: many; j_call: TRBJ2-2; cdr3_aa: CASSLPLDTGELFF; cdr3_nt: TGTGCCAGCAGCTTACCCTTGGACACCGGGGAGCTGTTTTTT
v_call: TRBV7-9; d_call: .; clone_size: many; j_call: TRBJ2-5; cdr3_aa: CASSLDSWETQYF; cdr3_nt: TGTGCCAGCAGCTTAGATAGCTGGGAGACCCAGTACTTC
v_call: TRBV14; d_call: .; clone_size: .; j_call: TRBJ2-7; cdr3_aa: CASSPFDAGYYEQYF; cdr3_nt: TGTGCCAGCAGCCCTTTCGATGCAGGGTACTACGAGCAGTACTTC
v_call: TRBV11-3; d_call: TRBD2; clone_size: once; j_call: TRBJ2-7; cdr3_aa: CASSLDTSGRASNEQYF; cdr3_nt: TGTGCCAGCAGCTTAGATACTAGCGGGAGGGCCAGCAACGAGCAGTACTTC
v_call: TRBV11-1; d_call: .; clone_size: .; j_call: TRBJ1-6; cdr3_aa: CASSLGSGENSPLHF; cdr3_nt: TGTGCCAGCAGCTTAGGCTCAGGGGAGAATTCACCCCTCCACTTT
v_call: TRBV4-3; d_call: .; clone_size: .; j_call: TRBJ2-5; cdr3_aa: CASSQDLPAGGTQYF; cdr3_nt: TGCGCCAGCAGCCAAGATTTGCCAGCCGGAGGGACCCAGTACTTC
v_call: TRBV20-1; d_call: TRBD1; clone_size: many; j_call: TRBJ1-2; cdr3_aa: CSASEGQGYGYTF; cdr3_nt: TGCAGTGCTAGTGAGGGACAGGGGTATGGCTACACCTTC
v_call: TRBV4-2; d_call: .; clone_size: .; j_call: TRBJ1-4; cdr3_aa: CASSQVSPETNEKLFF; cdr3_nt: TGTGCCAGCAGCCAAGTGTCGCCAGAAACTAATGAAAAACTGTTTTTT
v_call: TRBV5-1; d_call: TRBD1; clone_size: few; j_call: TRBJ2-7; cdr3_aa: CASSSTMRTGNYDEQYF; cdr3_nt: TGCGCCAGCAGCTCAACGATGCGGACAGGAAACTACGACGAGCAGTACTTC
v_call: TRBV7-2; d_call: TRBD2; clone_size: .; j_call: TRBJ2-5; cdr3_aa: CASSSAGTTGETQYF; cdr3_nt: TGTGCCAGCAGCTCAGCAGGGACTACCGGGGAGACCCAGTACTTC
v_call: TRBV20-1; d_call: .; clone_size: few; j_call: TRBJ2-7; cdr3_aa: CSASDISHISYEQYF; cdr3_nt: TGCAGTGCTAGCGACATCAGCCACATCTCCTACGAGCAGTACTTC
v_call: TRBV29-1; d_call: .; clone_size: few; j_call: TRBJ1-4; cdr3_aa: CSVLGGPGLLNEKLFF; cdr3_nt: TGCAGCGTCCTCGGGGGCCCGGGACTGTTGAATGAAAAACTGTTTTTT